The sequence of this TCR beta chain was determined in a study of cytomegalovirus exposure and HLA in healthy donors. Notes on the study in general: The investigators catalogued 150 to 200 TCR beta chains as cytomegalovirus-associated. Rare TCR sequences dominated, though some public TCRs recurred in many donors.

Trimming removed 1 base from V and 6 bases from J, with 13 bases in between. CDR3 length equals 14 residues. Per germline, CDR1 SGHRS and CDR2 YFSETQ. PCR involved 60 Vbeta and 13 Jbeta primers. Clones were read by immunoSEQ multiplex PCR, and TCRdb kept only the in-frame ones, dropping some. The data show fewer than 140,000 clones, roughly 80% seen once. Regarding this clone: As yet, its antigen is unknown.

This sequence joins TRBV5-1 and TRBJ1-2; D is unresolved. The specimen sequenced was PBMCs. The sequence came from a man between 60 and 75 years old in good health and CMV-seronegative. CDR3 residues: CASSLNLELDGYTF. Written as DNA, the CDR3 is TGCGCCAGCAGCTTGAACTTAGAACTTGATGGCTACACCTTC.